These 16 T cell receptor beta chains share one sample of origin, sequenced in a study of blood T cell repertoires in COVID-19. Assay used: immunoSEQ multiplex PCR; TCRdb lists only in-frame clones, some missing. The data show approximately 150,000 clones, around nine tenths seen once. Sequencing input: peripheral blood. The receptors were gathered from a man aged 50-59 years with active or convalescent COVID-19.

This chain connects TRBV28 to TRBJ1-2; no definite D call. CDR1 is MDHEN and CDR2 is SYDVKM in the germline V gene. The CDR3 is made up of 16 amino acids. Trimming shortened V by 6 bases and J by 4 bases, and 21 bases separated the two germline ends. CDR3 in DNA: TGTGCCAGCAGAACCTCTCACCTAGGCAGTTCCTATGGCTACACCTTC. Translated, it gives CASRTSHLGSSYGYTF.

The rearrangement uses TRBV25-1 and TRBJ1-3; the match to TRBD1 covers 7 bases. Germline CDR1 MGHDK, CDR2 SYGVNS. CDR3 length: 17 amino acids. The V gene end was trimmed by 5 bases and the J gene end by 0 bases; junction bases not matched to a gene: 10. The CDR3 sequence is CASSPSRQGLSGNTIYF. The CDR3 coding sequence is TGTGCCAGCAGTCCCAGCCGACAGGGCCTCTCTGGAAACACCATATATTTT. The full variable domain, in which reference TRBV25-1 and TRBJ1-3 provide the parts outside the CDR3, is EADIYQTPRYLVIGTGKKITLECSQTMGHDKMYWYQQDPGMELHLIHYSYGVNSTEKGDLSSESTVSRIRTEHFPLTLESARPSHTSQYLCASSPSRQGLSGNTIYFGEGSWLTVV.

V and J are TRBV6-2 or TRBV6-3 and TRBJ2-3, with TRBD2 matching 10 bases. The germline V gene has CDR1 MNHEY and CDR2 SVGEGT. The CDR3 contains 16 residues. Trimming removed 5 bases from V and 5 bases from J; junction bases left unmatched: 10. CDR3 sequence: CASSPSGTSVGDTQYF. DNA for the CDR3: TGTGCCAGCAGTCCCTCTGGGACTAGCGTAGGAGATACGCAGTATTTT.

The V and J genes are TRBV7-2 and TRBJ2-5; TRBD1 might be the D (5 bases). The CDR3 length is 14 residues. V lost 0 bases, J lost 5 bases, and 10 bases lay in between. Germline CDR1 reads SGHTA; CDR2 reads FQGNSA. DNA for the CDR3: TGTGCCAGCAGCTTAGCGTGGGCAGGGGAGACCCAGTACTTC. Translating gives CASSLAWAGETQYF.

The chain is built from TRBV7-2 and TRBJ2-7, with 8 positions matching TRBD1. V lost 2 bases to trimming and J lost 0 bases; unmatched junction nucleotides: 0. The CDR3 sequence is 14 residues long. The V gene's germline CDR1 is SGHTA and CDR2 FQGNSA. The CDR3 loop is CASSLTGGSYEQYF. The CDR3 nucleotides are TGTGCCAGCAGCTTAACAGGGGGCTCCTACGAGCAGTACTTC.

V gene TRBV5-6 combines with J gene TRBJ1-6; D possibly corresponds to TRBD1 (5 bases). This CDR3 comprises 14 residues. V lost 3 bases, J lost 10 bases, and 14 bases lay in between. CDR1 and CDR2 from the germline V gene are SGHDT and YYEEEE. The CDR3 region has the DNA TGTGCCAGCAGCTCCCGAGTGGAGGGGTCACCCCTCCACTTT. Translation: CASSSRVEGSPLHF.

This clone came up once. The rearrangement joins TRBV7-2 to TRBJ2-3; TRBD2 matches at 10 bases. The J segment lost 3 bases and the V segment lost 5 bases, leaving 8 bases of the junction unmatched. Germline loops: CDR1 SGHTA, CDR2 FQGNSA. The CDR3 is 16 residues long. CDR3 in amino acids: CASSTIAGGATDTQYF. The CDR3 DNA is TGTGCCAGCAGCACCATAGCGGGGGGCGCGACAGATACGCAGTATTTT. The full variable domain, rest sourced from reference TRBV7-2 and TRBJ2-3, is GAGVSQSPSNKVTEKGKDVELRCDPISGHTALYWYRQSLGQGLEFLIYFQGNSAPDKSGLPSDRFSAERTGGSVSTLTIQRTQQEDSAVYLCASSTIAGGATDTQYFGPGTRLTVL.

The rearrangement links TRBV7-2 to TRBJ2-3; 8 nucleotides line up with TRBD1. CDR3 size: 16 residues. Trimming took 0 bases from V and 5 from J; bases not matched to a gene: 7. Germline CDR1 is SGHTA and CDR2 is FQGNSA. In nucleotides, the CDR3 is TGTGCCAGCAGCTTAGCGTCAACAGGGACAGGAGATACGCAGTATTTT. Its protein product is CASSLASTGTGDTQYF.

The chain couples TRBV7-2 to TRBJ2-1; 15 nucleotides align to TRBD2. Trimming cost V 4 bases and J 3 bases; bases outside gene matches: 4. The V gene's germline CDR1 is SGHTA and CDR2 FQGNSA. The CDR3 extends over 17 amino acids. The CDR3: CASSSPGLAGGYNEQFF. CDR3 coding DNA: TGTGCCAGCAGCTCCCCGGGACTAGCGGGGGGCTACAATGAGCAGTTCTTC. Together with reference TRBV7-2 and TRBJ2-1, the CDR3 gives the full variable domain: GAGVSQSPSNKVTEKGKDVELRCDPISGHTALYWYRQSLGQGLEFLIYFQGNSAPDKSGLPSDRFSAERTGGSVSTLTIQRTQQEDSAVYLCASSSPGLAGGYNEQFFGPGTRLTVL.

The chain is built from TRBV3-1 (or the pseudogene TRBV3-2) and TRBJ2-2, with D possibly being TRBD2 (6 bases). The CDR3 covers 16 residues. Germline V CDR1 and CDR2: LGHDT, YNNKEL (reference sequence). Between the trimmed V and J ends, which lost 5 bases and 1 base, there was a span of 14 bases. This CDR3 reads CASSSRRGKNTGELFF. The CDR3 coding sequence is TGTGCCAGCAGCTCAAGGAGGGGAAAGAACACCGGGGAGCTGTTTTTT.

The chain has TRBV27 and TRBJ1-4, with 7 bases that match TRBD1. CDR3 length: 15 residues. Germline values: CDR1 MNHEY, CDR2 SMNVEV (reference sequence). J gave up 8 bases and V 3 bases, and 9 bases lay outside the gene matches. CDR3 bases: TGTGCCAGCAGTTTTCGCCGACAGGGTCAGGAAAAACTGTTTTTT. Translation: CASSFRRQGQEKLFF.

The chain couples TRBV24-1 to TRBJ2-2, with 7 positions matching TRBD1. The CDR3 has 16 amino acids. CDR1 and CDR2 from the germline V gene are KGHDR and SFDVKD. J gave up 0 bases and V 6 bases, and 6 bases lay outside the gene matches. The DNA for the CDR3 is TGTGCCACCAGTCGGGCTGGACAGGCGAACACCGGGGAGCTGTTTTTT. The encoded protein is CATSRAGQANTGELFF.

V usage is TRBV5-1 and J usage is TRBJ2-1, with TRBD2 matching over 12 bases. Germline V gene lookup returns CDR1 SGHRS and CDR2 YFSETQ. V trimming: 1 base; J trimming: 8 bases; junction bases outside the gene matches: 10. This CDR3 region has 17 residues. The CDR3 bases are TGCGCCAGCAGCTTGAACGCACCTAGCGGGAGGGTTGATGAGCAGTTCTTC. It encodes CASSLNAPSGRVDEQFF.

This clone was counted between two and nine times. The rearrangement joins TRBV15 to TRBJ2-2; D gene uncertain. Between the trimmed V and J ends, which lost 5 bases and 7 bases, there was a span of 11 bases. The CDR3 extends over 13 amino acids. Germline loops: CDR1 LNHNV, CDR2 YYDKDF (reference sequence). Written as DNA, the CDR3 is TGTGCCACCAGCCAACGTATTAGCGGGGAGCTGTTTTTT. This translates into CATSQRISGELFF.

J is TRBJ2-1 and V is TRBV9, with D perhaps matching TRBD1 (5 bases). V was cut by 0 bases and J by 7 bases, with 14 bases left in between. The CDR3 sequence is 15 residues long. CDR1 and CDR2 from the germline V gene are SGDLS and YYNGEE. The CDR3: CASSVVAGFRNEQFF. CDR3 nucleotides: TGTGCCAGCAGCGTAGTCGCAGGGTTTCGGAATGAGCAGTTCTTC.

The V call is TRBV28, the J call TRBJ2-7; 11 nucleotides match TRBD2. CDR3 size: 15 residues. After removal of 2 bases from V and 2 bases from J, the junction contained 2 bases not matched to a gene. The germline CDR1 and CDR2 sequences are MDHEN and SYDVKM. The CDR3 sequence is CASSLNSGRAYEQYF. CDR3 coding DNA: TGTGCCAGCAGTTTAAATAGCGGGAGGGCCTACGAGCAGTACTTC.